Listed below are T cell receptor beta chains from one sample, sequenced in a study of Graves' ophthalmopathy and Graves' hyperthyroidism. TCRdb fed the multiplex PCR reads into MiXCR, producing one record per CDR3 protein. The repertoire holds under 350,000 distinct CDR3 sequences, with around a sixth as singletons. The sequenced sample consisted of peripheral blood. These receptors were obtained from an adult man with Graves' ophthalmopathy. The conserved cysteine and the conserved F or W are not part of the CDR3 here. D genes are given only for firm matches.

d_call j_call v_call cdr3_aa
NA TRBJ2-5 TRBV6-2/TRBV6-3 ASRWGQGPNPQETQY
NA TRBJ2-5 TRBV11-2 ASSMNLETQY
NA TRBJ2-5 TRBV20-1 RAVALETQY
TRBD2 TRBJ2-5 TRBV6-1 ASSKGTSGRQETQY
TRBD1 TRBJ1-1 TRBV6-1 ASTDRGGNTEAF
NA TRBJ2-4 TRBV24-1 ATSRSGLAKNIQY
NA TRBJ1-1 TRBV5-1 ASSLAAENTEAF
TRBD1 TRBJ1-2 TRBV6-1 ASRRDRATGGYT
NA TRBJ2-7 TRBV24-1 ATSAGPPSSYEQY
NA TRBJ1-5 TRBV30 AWSPRGHSNQPQH
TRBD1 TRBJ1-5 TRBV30 AWAGTENQPQH
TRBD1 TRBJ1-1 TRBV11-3 ASSWDSQTEAF
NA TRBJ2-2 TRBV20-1 SALPLGGHTGELF
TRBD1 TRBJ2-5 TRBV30 AWRGQGYSQY
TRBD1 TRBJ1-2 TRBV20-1 SARGTGSYGYT
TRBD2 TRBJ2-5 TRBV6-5 ASSTGTSGEYQETQY
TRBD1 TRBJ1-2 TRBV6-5 ASSYSRDRVSYT
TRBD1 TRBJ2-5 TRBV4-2 ASSQVGGQRQETQY
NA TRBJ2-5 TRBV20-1 SAPTVPGETQY
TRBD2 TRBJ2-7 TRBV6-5 ASSYSIGRAVFYEQY
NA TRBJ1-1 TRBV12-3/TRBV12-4 ASSTNPGQITEAF
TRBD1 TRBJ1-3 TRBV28 ATIAGQAVTIGGNTIY
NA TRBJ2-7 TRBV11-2 ASILGPRGGYEQY
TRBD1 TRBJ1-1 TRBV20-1 SARGQGVEAF
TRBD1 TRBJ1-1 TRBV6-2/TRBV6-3 ASSFDRTGKIWNTEAF
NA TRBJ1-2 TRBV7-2 ASSLKGGIYGYT
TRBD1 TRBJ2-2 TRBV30 AWSRGQGNTGELF
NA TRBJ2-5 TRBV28 ASSSTNKETQY
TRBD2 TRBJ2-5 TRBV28 ASSTREGKETQY
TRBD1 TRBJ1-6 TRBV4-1 ASSQQGAERNSPLH
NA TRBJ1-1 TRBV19 ASSMRGVNTEAF
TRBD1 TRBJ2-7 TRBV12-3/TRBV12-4 ASSPGQATYEQY
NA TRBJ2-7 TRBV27 ASSSHATLLGYEQY
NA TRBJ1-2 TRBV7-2 ASSLVRVYRGYI
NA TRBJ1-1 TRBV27 ASSSTLPFTEAF
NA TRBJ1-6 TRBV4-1 ASSQDTGQRRSSYNSPLH
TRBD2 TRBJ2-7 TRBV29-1 SVEVAGAGYEQY
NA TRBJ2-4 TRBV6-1 ASSEMASLAKNIQY
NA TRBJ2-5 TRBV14 ASSRTPRGTQETQY
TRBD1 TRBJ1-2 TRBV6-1 ASSQTWTGGPDYGYT
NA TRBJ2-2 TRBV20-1 SASLGNTGELF
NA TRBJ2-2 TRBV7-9 ASSLGPGPGELF
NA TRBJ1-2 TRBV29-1 SSQEGYGYT
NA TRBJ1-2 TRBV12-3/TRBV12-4 ASSHWDRGNGYT
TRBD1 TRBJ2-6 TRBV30 AWRADTGGVDGANVLT
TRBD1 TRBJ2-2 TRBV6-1 ASRTETGGGGELF
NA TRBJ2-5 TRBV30 AWRSSETQY
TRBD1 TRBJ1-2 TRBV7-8 ASSARTGIDYGYT
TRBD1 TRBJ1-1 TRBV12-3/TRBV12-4 ASSPGQGAEAF
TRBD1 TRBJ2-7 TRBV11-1 ASRMDRTIKTYEQY
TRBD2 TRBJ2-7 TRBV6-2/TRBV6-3 ASSRVAGAVSYEQY
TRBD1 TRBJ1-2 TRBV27 ASAPDRVTRGYT